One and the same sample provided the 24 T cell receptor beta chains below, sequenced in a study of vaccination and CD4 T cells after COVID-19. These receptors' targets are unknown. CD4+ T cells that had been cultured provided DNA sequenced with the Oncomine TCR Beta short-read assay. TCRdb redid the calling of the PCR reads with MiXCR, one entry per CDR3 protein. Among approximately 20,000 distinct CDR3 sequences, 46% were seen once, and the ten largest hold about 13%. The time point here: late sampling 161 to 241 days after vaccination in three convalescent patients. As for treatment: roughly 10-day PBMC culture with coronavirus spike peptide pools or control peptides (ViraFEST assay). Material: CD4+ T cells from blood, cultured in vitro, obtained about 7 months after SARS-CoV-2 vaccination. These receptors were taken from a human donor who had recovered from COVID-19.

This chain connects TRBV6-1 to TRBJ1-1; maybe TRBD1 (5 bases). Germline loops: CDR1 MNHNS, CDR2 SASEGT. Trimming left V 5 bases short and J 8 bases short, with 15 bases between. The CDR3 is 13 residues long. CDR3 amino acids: CASSLTSGPEAFF. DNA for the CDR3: TGTGCCAGCAGTCTCACATCGGGACCCGAAGCTTTCTTT.

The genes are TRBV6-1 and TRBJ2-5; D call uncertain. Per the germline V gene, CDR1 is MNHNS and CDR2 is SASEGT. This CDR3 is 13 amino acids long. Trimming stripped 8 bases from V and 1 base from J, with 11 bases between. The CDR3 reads CASSERVQETQYF. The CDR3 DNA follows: TGTGCCAGCTCCGAACGGGTCCAAGAGACCCAGTACTTC.

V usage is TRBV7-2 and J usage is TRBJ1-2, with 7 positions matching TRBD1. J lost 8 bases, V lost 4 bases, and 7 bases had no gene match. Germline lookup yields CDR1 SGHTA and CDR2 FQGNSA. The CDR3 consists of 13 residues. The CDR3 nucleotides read TGTGCCAGCAGCTGGGGAGACAGGGTCGGCTACACCTTC. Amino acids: CASSWGDRVGYTF.

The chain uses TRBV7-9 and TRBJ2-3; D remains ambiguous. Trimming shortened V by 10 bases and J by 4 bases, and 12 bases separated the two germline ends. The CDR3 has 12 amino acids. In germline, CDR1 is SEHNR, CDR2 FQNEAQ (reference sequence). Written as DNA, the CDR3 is TGTGCCATCCACGGGTGGGCAGATACGCAGTATTTT. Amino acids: CAIHGWADTQYF.

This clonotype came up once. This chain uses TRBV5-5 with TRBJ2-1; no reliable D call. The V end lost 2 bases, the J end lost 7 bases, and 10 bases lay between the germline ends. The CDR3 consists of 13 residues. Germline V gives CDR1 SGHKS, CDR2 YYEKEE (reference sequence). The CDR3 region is CASSFLVWNEQFF. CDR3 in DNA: TGTGCCAGCAGCTTCCTAGTTTGGAATGAGCAGTTCTTC.

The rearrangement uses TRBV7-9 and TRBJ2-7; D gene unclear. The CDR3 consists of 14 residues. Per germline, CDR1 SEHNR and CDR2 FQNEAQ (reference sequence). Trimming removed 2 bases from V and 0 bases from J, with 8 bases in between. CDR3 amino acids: CASSLIDYSYEQYF. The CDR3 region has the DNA TGTGCCAGCAGCTTAATCGATTACTCCTACGAGCAGTACTTC.

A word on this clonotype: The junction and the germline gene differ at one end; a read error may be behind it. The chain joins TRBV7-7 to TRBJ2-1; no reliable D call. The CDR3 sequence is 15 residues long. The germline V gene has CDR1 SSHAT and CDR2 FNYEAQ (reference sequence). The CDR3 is CASSLDGDPYNEQFF. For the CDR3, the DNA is TGTGCTAGCAGCTTAGATGGGGATCCCTACAATGAGCAGTTCTTC. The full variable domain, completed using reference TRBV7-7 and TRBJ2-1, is GAGVSQSPRYKVTKRGQDVTLRCDPISSHATLYWYQQALGQGPEFLTYFNYEAQPDKSGLPSDRFSAERPEGSISTLTIQRTEQRDSAMYRCASSLDGDPYNEQFFGPGTRLTVL.

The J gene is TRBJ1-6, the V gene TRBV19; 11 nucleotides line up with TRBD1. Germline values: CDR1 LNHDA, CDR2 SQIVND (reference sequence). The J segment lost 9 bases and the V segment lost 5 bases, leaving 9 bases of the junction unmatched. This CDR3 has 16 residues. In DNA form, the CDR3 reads TGTGCCAGTAGTGCCGGGACAGGGGGGCTCTCTTCACCCCTCCACTTT. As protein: CASSAGTGGLSSPLHF.

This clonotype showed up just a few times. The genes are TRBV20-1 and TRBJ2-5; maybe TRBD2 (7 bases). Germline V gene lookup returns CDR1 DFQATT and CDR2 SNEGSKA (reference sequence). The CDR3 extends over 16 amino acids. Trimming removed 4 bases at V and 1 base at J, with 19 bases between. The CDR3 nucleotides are TGCAGTGCTACGGCGCTTACGGGGGGCGTCCAAGAGACCCAGTACTTC. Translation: CSATALTGGVQETQYF.

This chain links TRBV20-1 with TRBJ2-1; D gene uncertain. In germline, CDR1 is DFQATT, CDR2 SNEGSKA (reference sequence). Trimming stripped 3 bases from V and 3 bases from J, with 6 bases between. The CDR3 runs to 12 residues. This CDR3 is CSASLRYNEQFF. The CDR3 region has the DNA TGCAGTGCTAGTTTGCGCTACAATGAGCAGTTCTTC.

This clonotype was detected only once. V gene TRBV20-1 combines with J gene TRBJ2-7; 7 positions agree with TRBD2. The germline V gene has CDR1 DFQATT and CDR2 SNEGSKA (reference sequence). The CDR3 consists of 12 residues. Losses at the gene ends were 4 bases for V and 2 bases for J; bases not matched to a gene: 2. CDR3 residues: CSANREAYEQYF. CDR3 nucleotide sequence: TGCAGTGCTAACCGGGAGGCCTACGAGCAGTACTTC.

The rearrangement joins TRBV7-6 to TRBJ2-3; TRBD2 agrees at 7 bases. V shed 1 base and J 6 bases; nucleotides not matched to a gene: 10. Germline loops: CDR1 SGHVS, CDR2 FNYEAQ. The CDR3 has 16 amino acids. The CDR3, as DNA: TGTGCCAGCAGCTTAGGGGCTGCGGGAGTATCGGATACGCAGTATTTT. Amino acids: CASSLGAAGVSDTQYF.

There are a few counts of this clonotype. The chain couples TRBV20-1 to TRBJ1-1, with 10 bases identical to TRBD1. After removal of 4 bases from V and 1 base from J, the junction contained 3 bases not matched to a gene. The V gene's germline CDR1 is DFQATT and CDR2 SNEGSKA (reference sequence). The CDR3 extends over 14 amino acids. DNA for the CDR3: TGCAGTGCTATTCGGGACAGGGGGAACACTGAAGCTTTCTTT. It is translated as CSAIRDRGNTEAFF.

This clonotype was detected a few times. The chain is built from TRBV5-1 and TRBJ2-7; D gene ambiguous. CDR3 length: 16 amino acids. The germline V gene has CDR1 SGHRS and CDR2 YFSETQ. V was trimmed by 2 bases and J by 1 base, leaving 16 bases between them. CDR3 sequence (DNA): TGCGCCAGCAGCTTTATGTACAAAGGAAGTTCCTACGAGCAGTACTTC. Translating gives CASSFMYKGSSYEQYF.

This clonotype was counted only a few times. The DNA of the CDR3 is TGCAGTGCGGGGAAGACAGGGGCAGAGACCCAGTACTTC. This translates into CSAGKTGAETQYF. The chain couples TRBV20-1 to TRBJ2-5; 8 nucleotides agree with TRBD1. This CDR3 is 13 amino acids long. Germline CDR1 is DFQATT and CDR2 is SNEGSKA (reference sequence). Trimming at V came to 6 bases and at J to 4 bases, leaving 7 bases not matched to a gene.

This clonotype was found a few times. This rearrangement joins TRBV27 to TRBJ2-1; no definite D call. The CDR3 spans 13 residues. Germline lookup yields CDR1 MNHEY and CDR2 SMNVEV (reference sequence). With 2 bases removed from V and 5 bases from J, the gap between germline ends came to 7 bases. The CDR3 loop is CASSLDRNNEQFF. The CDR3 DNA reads TGTGCCAGCAGTTTAGACCGGAACAATGAGCAGTTCTTC.

The CDR3 sequence: CASSYGLSLNEQFF. CDR3 coding DNA: TGTGCCAGCAGTTACGGTCTTTCCCTCAATGAGCAGTTCTTC. The rearrangement links TRBV6-5 to TRBJ2-1; unclear D gene. Trimming took 2 bases from V and 6 from J, leaving 11 bases between them. This CDR3 contains 14 residues. The germline V gene has CDR1 MNHEY and CDR2 SVGAGI.

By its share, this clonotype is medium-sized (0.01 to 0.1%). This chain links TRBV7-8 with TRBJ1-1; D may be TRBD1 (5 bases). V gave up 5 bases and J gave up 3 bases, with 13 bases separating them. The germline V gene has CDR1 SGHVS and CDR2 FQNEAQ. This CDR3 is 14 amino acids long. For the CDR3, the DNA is TGTGCCAGCAGCCCCCTCGGGGGGTACACTGAAGCTTTCTTT. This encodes CASSPLGGYTEAFF.

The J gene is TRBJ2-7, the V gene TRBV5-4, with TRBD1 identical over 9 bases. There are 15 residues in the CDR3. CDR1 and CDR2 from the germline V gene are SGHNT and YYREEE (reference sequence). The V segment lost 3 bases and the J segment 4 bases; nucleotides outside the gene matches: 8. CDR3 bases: TGTGCCAGCAGCTCCCCGGGACAGGGTCTTTACGAGCAGTACTTC. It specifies CASSSPGQGLYEQYF.

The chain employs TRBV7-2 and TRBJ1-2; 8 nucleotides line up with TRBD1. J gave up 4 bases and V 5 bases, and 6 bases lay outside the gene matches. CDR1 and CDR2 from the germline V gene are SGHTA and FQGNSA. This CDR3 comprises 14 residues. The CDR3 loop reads CASSVQGVVYGYTF. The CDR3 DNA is TGTGCCAGCAGCGTACAGGGGGTCGTCTATGGCTACACCTTC.

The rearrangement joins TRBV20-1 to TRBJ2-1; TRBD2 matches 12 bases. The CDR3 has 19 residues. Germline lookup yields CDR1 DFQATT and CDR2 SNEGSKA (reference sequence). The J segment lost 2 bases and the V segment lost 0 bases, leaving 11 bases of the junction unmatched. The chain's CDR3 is CSARDLVGLAGGAYNEQFF. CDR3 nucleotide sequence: TGCAGTGCTAGAGATCTCGTAGGGCTAGCGGGGGGGGCCTACAATGAGCAGTTCTTC.

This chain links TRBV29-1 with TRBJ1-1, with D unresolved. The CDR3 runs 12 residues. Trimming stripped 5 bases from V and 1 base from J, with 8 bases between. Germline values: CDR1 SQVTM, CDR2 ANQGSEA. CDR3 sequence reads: CSVYPGNTEAFF. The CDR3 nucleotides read TGCAGCGTTTATCCAGGGAACACTGAAGCTTTCTTT.

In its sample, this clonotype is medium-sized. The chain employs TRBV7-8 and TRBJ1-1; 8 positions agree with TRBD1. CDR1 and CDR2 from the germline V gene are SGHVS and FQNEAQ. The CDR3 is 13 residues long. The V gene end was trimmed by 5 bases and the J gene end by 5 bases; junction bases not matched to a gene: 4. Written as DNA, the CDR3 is TGTGCCAGCAGCACACAGGGGGGAACTGAAGCTTTCTTT. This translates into CASSTQGGTEAFF.

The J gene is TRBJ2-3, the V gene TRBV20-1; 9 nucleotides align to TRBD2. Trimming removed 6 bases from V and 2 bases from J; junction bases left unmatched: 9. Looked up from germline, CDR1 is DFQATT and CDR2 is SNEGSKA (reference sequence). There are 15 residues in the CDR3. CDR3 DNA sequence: TGCAGTGCAAACCCCAGCGGGGGGAACACAGATACGCAGTATTTT. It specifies CSANPSGGNTDTQYF.